The present TCR beta chain was sequenced within a study of blood T cell repertoires in COVID-19. Study overall: Italy, Spain and the United States were the sources of the convalescent and acute COVID-19 samples. PBMCs, B-cell-depleted T cells, or T cells were the source of the cDNA or gDNA that made up the material.

Clones were sequenced by immunoSEQ multiplex PCR, and TCRdb holds only the in-frame ones, with some missing. The sample lists 70,000 to 100,000 clones, about 91% occurring once. This clone turned up a few times. This CDR3 is built from 15 residues. V was trimmed by 3 bases and J by 0 bases, leaving 10 bases between them. The germline gives CDR1 MDHEN, CDR2 SYDVKM. The source of this sequence is a woman aged 70-85 years with acute or convalescent COVID-19. The V gene is TRBV28, the J gene TRBJ2-3; maybe TRBD2 (5 bases). The source material was peripheral blood. Written as DNA, the CDR3 is TGTGCCAGCAGTTTCCGGACTGTGAGCACAGATACGCAGTATTTT. Amino acid sequence: CASSFRTVSTDTQYF.